The 6 T cell receptor beta chains given below trace back to one sample, sequenced in a study of T-cell memory formation after mild COVID-19. A single record per CDR3 protein comes from TCRdb applying MiXCR to the 5' RACE reads. The sample includes just under 550,000 distinct CDR3 sequences, 20% of them seen just once. Sequencing used PBMCs or a T cell subset sorted from them (not recorded which). The receptors derive from an adult woman who had mild COVID-19 (a few samples of this study predate the infection). Cell type and time point are not known.

The V gene is TRBV28, the J gene TRBJ2-7; D is uncertain. Germline assignment: CDR1 MDHEN and CDR2 SYDVKM. This CDR3 spans 12 amino acids. Trimming took 8 bases from V and 5 from J, leaving 13 bases between them. In DNA form, the CDR3 reads TGTGCCAGCCGCCGTGTCCTCGACGAGCAGTACTTC. Translated, it gives CASRRVLDEQYF.

The genes are TRBV27 and TRBJ1-4; possibly TRBD1 for D (6 bases). In germline, CDR1 is MNHEY, CDR2 SMNVEV (reference sequence). The V end lost 3 bases, the J end lost 3 bases, and 11 bases lay between the germline ends. This CDR3 has 15 residues. The CDR3 protein is CASSFGGASNEKLFF. The DNA of the CDR3 is TGTGCCAGCAGTTTCGGGGGGGCGTCTAATGAAAAACTGTTTTTT.

This rearrangement joins TRBV28 to TRBJ2-3; 8 bases map to TRBD1. V lost 4 bases and J lost 5; bases outside the gene matches: 5. Germline CDR1 is MDHEN and CDR2 is SYDVKM. CDR3 size: 14 residues. The CDR3 bases are TGTGCCAGCAGTTCGGACAGGGCGCAAGATACGCAGTATTTT. This gives the protein CASSSDRAQDTQYF.

In this sample, this clonotype turned up a few times. The genes are TRBV18 and TRBJ2-1, with D possibly matching TRBD1 (6 bases). Looked up from germline, CDR1 is KGHSH and CDR2 is LQKENI. The CDR3 consists of 13 residues. Trimming removed 6 bases from V and 8 bases from J, with 14 bases in between. CDR3 sequence reads: CASSDDRFDEQFF. In DNA, the CDR3 is TGTGCCAGCTCGGACGACAGGTTCGATGAGCAGTTCTTC.

This clonotype was seen only a few times. This chain joins TRBV7-8 and TRBJ1-1; 8 bases map to TRBD1. V shed 5 bases, J shed 6 bases, and the junction held 5 bases outside the gene matches. CDR1 is SGHVS, CDR2 FQNEAQ, per germline. This CDR3 spans 13 amino acids. CDR3 loop: CASSARGRAEAFF. The CDR3 DNA is TGTGCCAGCAGCGCCAGGGGGCGGGCTGAAGCTTTCTTT.

This clonotype was observed at least ten times. V is TRBV20-1 and J is TRBJ1-1, with D unresolved. This CDR3 region has 10 residues. Germline loops: CDR1 DFQATT, CDR2 SNEGSKA (reference sequence). CDR3 loop: CAPGNTEAFF. CDR3 DNA: TGCGCCCCAGGAAACACTGAAGCTTTCTTT.